The 13 T cell receptor beta chains given below trace back to one sample, sequenced in a study of shared clonotypes between healthy human individuals. The data were produced by immunoSEQ multiplex PCR, yet TCRdb's version contains in-frame clones alone and is incomplete. The repertoire holds about 1.5 million clones, with roughly 98% as singletons. The source material was naive CD4+ T cells sorted from blood. Subset meaning: CD45RA+ positively selected. The receptors were sampled from a young man in good health.

V gene TRBV5-6 combines with J gene TRBJ1-5; the D gene is possibly TRBD1 (6 bases). Trimming shortened V by 1 base and J by 0 bases, and 11 bases separated the two germline ends. The CDR3 is made up of 16 amino acids. Germline assignment: CDR1 SGHDT and CDR2 YYEEEE. The DNA for the CDR3 is TGTGCCAGCAGCTTGAGACAGGCCTATAGCAATCAGCCCCAGCATTTT. This sequence encodes CASSLRQAYSNQPQHF.

The count of this clone is one. The same CDR3 can be traced to other DNA sequences in this sample. The chain links TRBV7-2 to TRBJ1-1; D uncertain. V lost 2 bases and J lost 5, with 9 bases in between. The CDR3 has 13 residues. CDR1 and CDR2 (germline): SGHTA, FQGNSA. CDR3 loop: CASSLHRDTEAFF. Here the CDR3 DNA reads TGTGCCAGCAGCTTACATAGGGATACTGAAGCTTTCTTT.

V gene TRBV28 combines with J gene TRBJ1-4, with D perhaps TRBD1 (6 bases). Germline-derived CDR1 and CDR2 are MDHEN and SYDVKM. The V end lost 6 bases, the J end lost 7 bases, and 15 bases lay between the germline ends. The CDR3 is 14 amino acids. CDR3 sequence: CASSPGELREKLFF. For the CDR3, the DNA is TGTGCCAGCAGCCCAGGGGAGCTGCGTGAAAAACTGTTTTTT. The entire variable domain, with the rest obtained from reference TRBV28 and TRBJ1-4, is as follows: DVKVTQSSRYLVKRTGEKVFLECVQDMDHENMFWYRQDPGLGLRLIYFSYDVKMKEKGDIPEGYSVSREKKERFSLILESASTNQTSMYLCASSPGELREKLFFGSGTQLSVL.

The chain couples TRBV7-4 to TRBJ1-5; 9 bases fit TRBD1. This CDR3 region has 16 residues. The germline V gene has CDR1 SGHVT and CDR2 SQSDAQ. Germline trimming cut 5 bases from V and 3 bases from J; bases unmatched to any gene: 8. The CDR3 protein is CASSIGQGSLNQPQHF. The CDR3 coding sequence is TGTGCCAGCAGCATCGGACAGGGGAGCCTCAATCAGCCCCAGCATTTT. The complete variable domain, with remaining parts taken from reference TRBV7-4 and TRBJ1-5, reads GAGVSQSPRYKVAKRGRDVALRCDSISGHVTLYWYRQTLGQGSEVLTYSQSDAQRDKSGRPSGRFSAERPERSVSTLKIQRTEQGDSAVYLCASSIGQGSLNQPQHFGDGTRLSIL.

Concerning this clone itself: The same CDR3 can be traced to other DNA sequences in this sample. The chain uses TRBV18 and TRBJ1-1; D gene uncertain. This CDR3 has 13 residues. The V gene's germline CDR1 is KGHSH and CDR2 LQKENI. V was shortened by 2 bases and J by 1 base, with 5 bases between the two germline ends. The CDR3 loop reads CASSPSGNTEAFF. The CDR3 DNA reads TGTGCCAGCTCACCAAGCGGGAACACTGAAGCTTTCTTT.

This clone occurred once. The chain joins TRBV30 to TRBJ1-2, with D unresolved. CDR1 GTSNPN and CDR2 SVGIG come from the germline V gene (reference sequence). The CDR3 is made up of 12 amino acids. V shed 4 bases and J shed 6 bases, with 12 bases lying between them. DNA of the CDR3: TGTGCCTGGAAGCGCGATGGGAATGGCTACACCTTC. Translating it yields CAWKRDGNGYTF. Drawing the rest from reference TRBV30 and TRBJ1-2, the complete variable domain is SQTIHQWPATLVQPVGSPLSLECTVEGTSNPNLYWYRQAAGRGLQLLFYSVGIGQISSEVPQNLSASRPQDRQFILSSKKLLLSDSGFYLCAWKRDGNGYTFGSGTRLTVV.

J is TRBJ2-7 and V is TRBV6-5; no firm D call. Looked up from germline, CDR1 is MNHEY and CDR2 is SVGAGI. Trimming stripped 7 bases from V and 6 bases from J, with 16 bases between. The CDR3 has 13 residues. The CDR3 DNA reads TGTGCCAGCACCGCTCCCGGAAAAACCGAGCAGTACTTC. This sequence encodes CASTAPGKTEQYF.

The CDR3 DNA reads TGTGCCATCAGTGAGAGCGACAGGGGAAATCAGCCCCAGCATTTT. Translating gives CAISESDRGNQPQHF. The rearrangement joins TRBV10-3 to TRBJ1-5, with TRBD1 identical over 8 bases. Germline CDR1 reads ENHRY; CDR2 reads SYGVKD. With V trimmed by 2 bases and J by 4 bases, 4 bases remained unmatched. CDR3 size: 15 residues.

The rearrangement links TRBV10-1 to TRBJ2-7; no definite D call. Germline lookup yields CDR1 WNHNN and CDR2 SYGVQD (reference sequence). The CDR3 covers 13 residues. V shed 8 bases and J shed 2 bases, with 13 bases lying between them. In DNA, the CDR3 is TGCGCCAGCGGCCCAGGTTCCCCCTACGAGCAGTACTTC. Protein: CASGPGSPYEQYF.

This rearrangement joins TRBV11-2 to TRBJ2-7; 12 bases are a match to TRBD1. Germline CDR1 SGHAT, CDR2 FQNNGV. The trim removed 6 bases at V and 4 bases at J, leaving 16 bases unmatched. There are 18 residues in the CDR3. Here the CDR3 DNA reads TGTGCCAGCAGTAACCGGGACAGGGGGCTCGGGTTCCGTTACGAGCAGTACTTC. This sequence encodes CASSNRDRGLGFRYEQYF.

V gene TRBV4-1 combines with J gene TRBJ2-3; D call uncertain. Trimming shortened V by 1 base and J by 3 bases, and 5 bases separated the two germline ends. Looked up from germline, CDR1 is MGHRA and CDR2 is YSYEKL. There are 13 residues in the CDR3. The CDR3 nucleotides read TGCGCCAGCAGCCAAGCTTGGACAGATACGCAGTATTTT. It codes for CASSQAWTDTQYF.

To note about this clone: Other DNA variants within this sample encode the same CDR3. V usage is TRBV7-9 and J usage is TRBJ1-5, with 7 bases lining up with TRBD1. The V and J ends lost 4 bases and 4 bases, in that order; junction bases with no gene match: 1. Germline CDR1 is SEHNR and CDR2 is FQNEAQ (reference sequence). The CDR3 totals 13 residues. CDR3 in DNA: TGTGCCAGCAGCTCGACAGGGAATCAGCCCCAGCATTTT. Translated: CASSSTGNQPQHF.

The chain employs TRBV7-9 and TRBJ1-5; no clear D. CDR1 and CDR2 (germline): SEHNR, FQNEAQ (reference sequence). CDR3 size: 14 residues. Trimming took 3 bases from V and 4 from J, leaving 10 bases between them. DNA of the CDR3: TGTGCCAGCAGCTTCCCGCAGGCAAATCAGCCCCAGCATTTT. Encoded protein: CASSFPQANQPQHF. The variable domain in full, with the rest retrieved from reference TRBV7-9 and TRBJ1-5, is DTGVSQNPRHKITKRGQNVTFRCDPISEHNRLYWYRQTLGQGPEFLTYFQNEAQLEKSRLLSDRFSAERPKGSFSTLEIQRTEQGDSAMYLCASSFPQANQPQHFGDGTRLSIL.